These 13 T cell receptor beta chains originate from one sample sequenced in a study of blood T cell repertoires in COVID-19 (dated by TCRdb to 2018 to 2021). Library generation was performed with the immunoSEQ multiplex PCR assay. As stored in TCRdb, this immuneACCESS dataset retains in-frame rearrangements with V and J assigned. A fraction of the clones does not appear; measured against another copy, unresolved V genes explain less than half of the discrepancy, and the remainder lacks a known reason. This sample holds around 340,000 clones; 80% to 90% were observed only once. Approximately 3.1% of the sample rests with the top ten. Sequencing was done on a sample of peripheral blood. Receptor source: a man aged 30 to 39 with active or convalescent COVID-19.

This clone has a handful of counts. The chain uses TRBV4-1 and TRBJ1-6, with D uncertain. This CDR3 region has 18 residues. Trimming cost V 1 base and J 9 bases, with 22 bases left between them. Germline CDR1 is MGHRA and CDR2 is YSYEKL. The CDR3 region is CASSQAPVSGGGVSPLHF. The DNA for the CDR3 is TGCGCCAGCAGCCAAGCCCCAGTTTCGGGAGGAGGCGTTTCACCCCTCCACTTT.

The V call is TRBV27, the J call TRBJ2-3, with TRBD1 identical over 7 bases. Germline-derived CDR1 and CDR2 are MNHEY and SMNVEV (reference sequence). Trimming removed 5 bases from V and 6 bases from J; junction bases left unmatched: 11. The CDR3 loop spans 15 amino acids. CDR3 nucleotides: TGTGCCAGCAGTCCAACCCGACAGGGAAGGGATACGCAGTATTTT. Its translation: CASSPTRQGRDTQYF.

J is TRBJ1-6 and V is TRBV11-2; D call uncertain. Trimming removed 0 bases at V and 13 bases at J, with 7 bases between. The CDR3 sequence is 12 residues long. Per germline, CDR1 SGHAT and CDR2 FQNNGV. Written as DNA, the CDR3 is TGTGCCAGCAGCTTAGATATCTCTCCCCTCCACTTT. Translating gives CASSLDISPLHF.

The chain carries TRBV6-4 and TRBJ1-1; 9 nucleotides match TRBD1. The CDR3 totals 16 residues. The junction had 13 bases not matched to a gene; V was cut back by 7 bases and J by 4 bases. In germline, CDR1 is MRHNA, CDR2 SNTAGT. The CDR3 loop is CASNHQDRGRGTEAFF. As DNA, the CDR3 is TGTGCCAGCAACCATCAAGACAGGGGGAGAGGCACTGAAGCTTTCTTT.

The chain combines TRBV2 with TRBJ2-1, with D tentatively TRBD1 (5 bases). Germline V gives CDR1 SNHLY, CDR2 FYNNEI. This CDR3 is built from 12 residues. Trimming removed 6 bases from V and 9 bases from J, with 12 bases in between. This CDR3 reads CASRIGDTEQFF. The CDR3 DNA sequence: TGTGCCAGCAGAATAGGGGATACTGAGCAGTTCTTC.

Written as DNA, the CDR3 is TGTGCCTGGGGTTGGGGGCAGAACCAAGAGACCCAGTACTTC. Translated, it gives CAWGWGQNQETQYF. The chain recombines TRBV30 with TRBJ2-5; weak D call: TRBD1 (6 bases). Germline V gene lookup returns CDR1 GTSNPN and CDR2 SVGIG (reference sequence). Between the trimmed V and J ends, which lost 5 bases and 0 bases, there was a span of 13 bases. CDR3 length: 14 residues.

CDR3 sequence (DNA): TGTGCCAGCAGCACAAGACACCAACAAGCTTATGAGCAGTTCTTC. Translated, it gives CASSTRHQQAYEQFF. This chain joins TRBV11-3 and TRBJ2-1; D not resolved. Trimming left V 5 bases short and J 8 bases short, with 19 bases between. The length of the CDR3 is 15 residues. CDR1 is SGHNT and CDR2 is YENEEA in the germline V gene. Based on the CDR3 plus reference TRBV11-3 and TRBJ2-1, the full variable domain is EAGVVQSPRYKIIEKKQPVAFWCNPISGHNTLYWYLQNLGQGPELLIRYENEEAVDDSQLPKDRFSAERLKGVDSTLKIQPAELGDSAVYLCASSTRHQQAYEQFFGPGTRLTVL.

The genes are TRBV6-1 and TRBJ2-3; a possible D gene is TRBD2 (5 bases). Germline CDR1 MNHNS, CDR2 SASEGT. This CDR3 region has 18 residues. Trimming removed 3 bases at V and 0 bases at J, with 19 bases between. This CDR3 is CASSDHAWVGDSTDTQYF. CDR3 nucleotide sequence: TGTGCCAGCAGTGACCATGCCTGGGTCGGGGATAGCACAGATACGCAGTATTTT.

The rearrangement links TRBV2 to TRBJ1-3; the D is unclear. The CDR3 contains 13 residues. Looked up from germline, CDR1 is SNHLY and CDR2 is FYNNEI. The V gene lost 4 bases and the J gene lost 3 bases, with 7 bases spanning the gap. This chain's CDR3 is CASSAAGGNTIYF. The CDR3 coding sequence is TGTGCCAGCAGTGCGGCAGGTGGAAACACCATATATTTT.

This clone turned up a few times. The chain combines TRBV6-5 with TRBJ1-5; 7 nucleotides line up with TRBD1. The germline V gene has CDR1 MNHEY and CDR2 SVGAGI. V gave up 5 bases and J gave up 3 bases; unmatched junction bases: 4. This CDR3 spans 14 amino acids. CDR3 bases: TGTGCCAGCAGTCCGGGACAGACCAATCAGCCCCAGCATTTT. It codes for CASSPGQTNQPQHF.

The chain is built from TRBV4-2 and TRBJ1-5, with a possible D match to TRBD1 (6 bases). The germline CDR1 and CDR2 sequences are LGHNA and YNFKEQ. The V gene lost 0 bases and the J gene lost 5 bases, with 11 bases spanning the gap. The CDR3 contains 15 residues. CDR3 sequence reads: CASSQEQGQDQPQHF. Written as DNA, the CDR3 is TGTGCCAGCAGCCAAGAGCAGGGGCAGGATCAGCCCCAGCATTTT.

J is TRBJ2-5 and V is TRBV5-1; a possible D gene is TRBD1 (7 bases). The CDR3 loop spans 16 amino acids. Trimming shortened V by 0 bases and J by 1 base, and 13 bases separated the two germline ends. Germline V gene sequence: CDR1 SGHRS, CDR2 YFSETQ. DNA for the CDR3: TGCGCCAGCAGCTTGGAAGCAGGGGGGCCCCAAGAGACCCAGTACTTC. Its translation: CASSLEAGGPQETQYF.

The genes are TRBV7-2 and TRBJ1-4, with D maybe TRBD1 (6 bases). Trimming left V 8 bases short and J 8 bases short, with 18 bases between. The CDR3 is 14 residues long. Germline lookup yields CDR1 SGHTA and CDR2 FQGNSA. The CDR3 spells CASGRGGVREKLFF. CDR3 bases: TGTGCCAGCGGGCGGGGGGGCGTTAGGGAAAAACTGTTTTTT. The full variable domain, with the rest looked up from reference TRBV7-2 and TRBJ1-4, is GAGVSQSPSNKVTEKGKDVELRCDPISGHTALYWYRQSLGQGLEFLIYFQGNSAPDKSGLPSDRFSAERTGGSVSTLTIQRTQQEDSAVYLCASGRGGVREKLFFGSGTQLSVL.